This T cell receptor (beta chain) was captured by sequencing in a study of T cell responses to AZD1222 COVID-19 vaccine. This clone was observed once. Its antigen is unknown. General study findings and limits: Distributed over spike, vaccine-associated CD4 TCRs predominated at 160-218 and 743-854. Clonal diversity was possibly underestimated, and white British individuals and females predominated among donors.

This table comes from immunoSEQ multiplex PCR, and its TCRdb copy is limited to in-frame clones, with some not included. The sample includes around 100,000 clones, about 88% of them seen just once. Germline loops: CDR1 LNHDA, CDR2 SQIVND (reference sequence). The CDR3 totals 15 residues. V was clipped by 3 bases and J by 4 bases, with 15 bases between them. The chain is built from TRBV19 and TRBJ1-1; D remains ambiguous. The sample was peripheral blood, taken on day 0 of AZD1222 vaccination. This sequence originates from an adult in good health. The CDR3 DNA reads TGTGCCAGTAGTATGTCGCGTGCTTCGAGCACTGAAGCTTTCTTT. Its translation: CASSMSRASSTEAFF.